This TCR beta chain was captured in a study of cytomegalovirus exposure and HLA in healthy donors. Overall study results and limits: Data from an earlier analysis indicated that most TCR beta V segments were productive either about 87% or about 30% of the time.

PCR employed 60 Vbeta and 13 Jbeta primers. The repertoire was sequenced with immunoSEQ multiplex PCR; TCRdb's copy has only in-frame clones and lacks some. The data hold 68,000 or so clones, with about 81% observed a single time. CDR3 length: 15 amino acids. Remarks on this clone: Antigen specificity is unknown.

When sampled, the donors appeared nominally healthy, though they likely had unrecorded immune exposures. The sequencing input was PBMCs. The chain couples TRBV21-1 to TRBJ2-2; the listed D gene, TRBD1, was not tested against the DNA. TRBV21-1 counts as a pseudogene. The receptor's source is a human donor in good health. The CDR3 sequence is CASSPLQGRVGELFF. The CDR3 coding sequence is TGTGCCAGCAGCCCCCTGCAGGGGCGGGTCGGGGAGCTGTTTTTT.